This entry describes one T cell receptor (beta chain). The antigen remains undetermined. This record comes from a study of Graves' ophthalmopathy and Graves' hyperthyroidism. RNA transcripts were the template, and TCR beta CDR3 regions were amplified from them. Following a first-round RT-PCR that used HTBI primers, a second-round multiplex PCR was carried out. TCRdb re-called the multiplex PCR reads with MiXCR, one entry per CDR3 protein. The top ten clones hold 10% to 15% of a sample with 340,000 or so distinct CDR3 sequences, under 20% of them seen once. General observations from the study: Among thyroid clonotypes expanded above 0.001 frequency, most also appeared in blood.

In germline, CDR1 is PRHDT, CDR2 FYEKMQ (reference sequence). V was clipped by 5 bases and J by 4 bases, with 15 bases between them. The CDR3 extends over 14 amino acids. Clinicians made diagnoses from clinical symptoms, serum thyroxine, TRAb, thyroid ultrasound and orbital computed tomography. The source of the PBMCs was less than 12 ml of fresh peripheral blood. The receptor comes from an adult man with Graves' ophthalmopathy. The chain links TRBV13 to TRBJ2-7; possible D gene TRBD2, 6 bases. Sequenced sample: peripheral blood. The CDR3 spells CASSPTGVVYEQYF. CDR3 DNA sequence: TGTGCCAGCAGCCCCACGGGAGTAGTGTACGAGCAGTACTTC.